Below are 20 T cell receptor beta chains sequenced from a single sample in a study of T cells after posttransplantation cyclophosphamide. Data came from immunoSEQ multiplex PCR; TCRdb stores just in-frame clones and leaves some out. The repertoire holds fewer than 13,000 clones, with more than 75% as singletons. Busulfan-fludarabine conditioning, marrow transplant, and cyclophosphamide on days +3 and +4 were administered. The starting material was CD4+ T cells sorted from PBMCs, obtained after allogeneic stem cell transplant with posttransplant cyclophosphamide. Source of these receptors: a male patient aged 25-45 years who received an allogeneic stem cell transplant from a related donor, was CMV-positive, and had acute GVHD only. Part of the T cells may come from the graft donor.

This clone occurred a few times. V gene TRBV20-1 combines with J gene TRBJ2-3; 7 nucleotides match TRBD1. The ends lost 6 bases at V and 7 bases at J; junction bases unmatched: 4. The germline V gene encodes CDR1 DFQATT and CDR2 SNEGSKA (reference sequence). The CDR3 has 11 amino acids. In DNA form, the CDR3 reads TGCAGTGCGCCGGACAGGCATACGCAGTATTTT. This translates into CSAPDRHTQYF.

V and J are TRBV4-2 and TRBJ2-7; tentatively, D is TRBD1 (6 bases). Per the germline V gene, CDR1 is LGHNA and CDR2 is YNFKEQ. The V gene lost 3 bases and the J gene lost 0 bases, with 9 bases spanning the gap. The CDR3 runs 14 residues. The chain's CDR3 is CASSQDSGSYEQYF. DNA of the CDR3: TGTGCCAGCAGCCAGGACAGCGGCTCCTACGAGCAGTACTTC.

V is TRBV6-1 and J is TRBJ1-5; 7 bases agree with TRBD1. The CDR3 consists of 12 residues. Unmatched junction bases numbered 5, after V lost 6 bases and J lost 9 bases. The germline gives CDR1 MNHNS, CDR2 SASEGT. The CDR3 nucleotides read TGTGCCAGCAGCGACAGGGCGCTGCCCCAGCATTTT. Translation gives CASSDRALPQHF.

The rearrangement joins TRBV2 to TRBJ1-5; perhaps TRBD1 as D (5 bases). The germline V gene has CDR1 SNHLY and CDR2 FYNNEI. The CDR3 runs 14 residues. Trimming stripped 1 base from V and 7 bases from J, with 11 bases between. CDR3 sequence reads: CASSEEAGKQPQHF. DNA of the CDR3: TGTGCCAGCAGTGAAGAGGCAGGGAAGCAGCCCCAGCATTTT.

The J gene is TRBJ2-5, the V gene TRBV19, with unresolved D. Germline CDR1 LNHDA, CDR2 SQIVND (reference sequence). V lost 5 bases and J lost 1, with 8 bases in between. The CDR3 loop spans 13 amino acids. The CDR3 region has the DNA TGTGCCAGTAGTGATCCCGGCCAAGAGACCCAGTACTTC. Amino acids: CASSDPGQETQYF. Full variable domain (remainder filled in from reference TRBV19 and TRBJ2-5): DGGITQSPKYLFRKEGQNVTLSCEQNLNHDAMYWYRQDPGQGLRLIYYSQIVNDFQKGDIAEGYSVSREKKESFPLTVTSAQKNPTAFYLCASSDPGQETQYFGPGTRLLVL.

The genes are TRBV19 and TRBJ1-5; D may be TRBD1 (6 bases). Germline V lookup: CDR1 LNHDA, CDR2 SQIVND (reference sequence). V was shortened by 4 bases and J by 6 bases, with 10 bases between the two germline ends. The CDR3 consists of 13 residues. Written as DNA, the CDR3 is TGTGCCAGTAGTAAGGGCAGGGGTCAGCCCCAGCATTTT. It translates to CASSKGRGQPQHF.

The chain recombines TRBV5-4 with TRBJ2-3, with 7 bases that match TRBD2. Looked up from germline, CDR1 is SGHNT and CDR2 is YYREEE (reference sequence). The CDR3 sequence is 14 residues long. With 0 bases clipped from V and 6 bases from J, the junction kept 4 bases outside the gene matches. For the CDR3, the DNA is TGTGCCAGCAGCTTGGGTGGGGGGGGTGATACGCAGTATTTT. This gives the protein CASSLGGGGDTQYF.

In DNA form, the CDR3 reads TGTGCCATCTCGACAGAAACTGCGAACACCGGGGAGCTGTTTTTT. Residues: CAISTETANTGELFF. V and J are TRBV19 and TRBJ2-2; TRBD1 might be the D (5 bases). Germline V gene sequence: CDR1 LNHDA, CDR2 SQIVND (reference sequence). V was trimmed by 10 bases and J by 0 bases, leaving 15 bases between them. The CDR3 runs 15 residues.

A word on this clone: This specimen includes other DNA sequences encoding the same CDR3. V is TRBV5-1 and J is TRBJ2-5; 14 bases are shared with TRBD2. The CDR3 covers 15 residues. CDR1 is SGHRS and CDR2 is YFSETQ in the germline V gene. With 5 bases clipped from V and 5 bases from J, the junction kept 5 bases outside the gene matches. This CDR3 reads CASREGLAGDETQYF. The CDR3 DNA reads TGCGCCAGCAGGGAGGGACTAGCGGGGGACGAGACCCAGTACTTC.

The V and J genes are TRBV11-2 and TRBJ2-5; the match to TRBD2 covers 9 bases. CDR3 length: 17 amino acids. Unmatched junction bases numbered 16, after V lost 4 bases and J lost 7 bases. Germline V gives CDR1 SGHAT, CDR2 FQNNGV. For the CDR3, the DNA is TGTGCCAGCAGCTGGGCCGCTCTAGCGGGGTCCGGGGGGACCCAGTACTTC. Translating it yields CASSWAALAGSGGTQYF.

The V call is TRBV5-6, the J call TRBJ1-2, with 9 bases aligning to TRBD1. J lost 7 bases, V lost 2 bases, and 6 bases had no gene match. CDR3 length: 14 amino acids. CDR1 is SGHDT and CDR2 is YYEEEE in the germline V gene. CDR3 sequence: CASSLAQGAGGYTF. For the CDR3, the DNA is TGTGCCAGCAGCTTAGCACAGGGGGCCGGTGGCTACACCTTC.

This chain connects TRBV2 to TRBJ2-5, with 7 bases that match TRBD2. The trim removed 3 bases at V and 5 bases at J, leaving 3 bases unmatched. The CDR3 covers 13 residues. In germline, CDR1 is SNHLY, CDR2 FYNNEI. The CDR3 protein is CASSEGGVETQYF. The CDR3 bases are TGTGCCAGCAGTGAGGGAGGGGTGGAGACCCAGTACTTC.

The CDR3 reads CASSQGGTGADEQYF. CDR3 sequence (DNA): TGCGCCAGCAGCCAAGGGGGGACAGGGGCCGACGAGCAGTACTTC. V usage is TRBV4-1 and J usage is TRBJ2-7; 10 nucleotides line up with TRBD1. Trimming removed 1 base from V and 5 bases from J; junction bases left unmatched: 5. This CDR3 is 15 amino acids long. Germline V gene sequence: CDR1 MGHRA, CDR2 YSYEKL.

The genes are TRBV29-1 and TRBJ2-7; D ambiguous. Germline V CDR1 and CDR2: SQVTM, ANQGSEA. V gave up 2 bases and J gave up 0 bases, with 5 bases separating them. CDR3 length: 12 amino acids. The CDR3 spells CSVESNSYEQYF. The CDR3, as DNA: TGCAGCGTTGAATCCAACTCCTACGAGCAGTACTTC.

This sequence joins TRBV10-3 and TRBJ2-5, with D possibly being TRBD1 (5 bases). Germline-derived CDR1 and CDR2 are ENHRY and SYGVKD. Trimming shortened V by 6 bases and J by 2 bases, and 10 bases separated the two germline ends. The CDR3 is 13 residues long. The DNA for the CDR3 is TGTGCCATCAGCACAGGCCGACAAGAGACCCAGTACTTC. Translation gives CAISTGRQETQYF.

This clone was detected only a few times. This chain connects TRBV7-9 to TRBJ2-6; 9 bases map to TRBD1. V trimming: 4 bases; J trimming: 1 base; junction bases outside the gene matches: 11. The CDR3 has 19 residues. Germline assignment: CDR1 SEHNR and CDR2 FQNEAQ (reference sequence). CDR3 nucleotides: TGTGCCAGCAGCTATTCAAGGGACAGGGACTTTTCTGGGGCCAACGTCCTGACTTTC. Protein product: CASSYSRDRDFSGANVLTF.

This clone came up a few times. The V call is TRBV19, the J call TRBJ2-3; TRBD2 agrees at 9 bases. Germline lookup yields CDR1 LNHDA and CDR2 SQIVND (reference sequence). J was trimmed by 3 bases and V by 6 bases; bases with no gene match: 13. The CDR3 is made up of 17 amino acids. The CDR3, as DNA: TGTGCCAGTAGCCGAGGATACGCCAGCGGGGGGACAGATACGCAGTATTTT. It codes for CASSRGYASGGTDTQYF.

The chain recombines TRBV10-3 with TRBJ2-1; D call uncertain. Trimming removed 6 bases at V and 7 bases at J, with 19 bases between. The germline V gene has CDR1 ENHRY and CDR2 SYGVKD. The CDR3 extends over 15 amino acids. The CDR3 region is CAIRAGLAVENEQFF. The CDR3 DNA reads TGTGCCATCAGGGCCGGCCTCGCGGTCGAGAATGAGCAGTTCTTC.

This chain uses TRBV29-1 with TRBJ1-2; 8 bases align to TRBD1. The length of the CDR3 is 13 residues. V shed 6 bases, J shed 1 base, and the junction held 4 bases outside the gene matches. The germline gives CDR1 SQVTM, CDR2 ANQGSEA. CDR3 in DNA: TGCAGCGTACAGGGGGGCGATAACTATGGCTACACCTTC. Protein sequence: CSVQGGDNYGYTF.

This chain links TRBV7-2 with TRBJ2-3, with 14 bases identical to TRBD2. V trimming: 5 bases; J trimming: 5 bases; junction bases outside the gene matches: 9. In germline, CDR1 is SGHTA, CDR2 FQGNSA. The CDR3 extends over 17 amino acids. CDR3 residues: CASSRQTSGGAEDTQYF. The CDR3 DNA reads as TGTGCCAGCAGCAGACAGACTAGCGGGGGGGCGGAAGATACGCAGTATTTT.